The rows below give T cell receptor beta chains drawn from one sample of a study of blood T cell repertoires in COVID-19. Sequencing used immunoSEQ multiplex PCR; TCRdb keeps in-frame clones, though not all of them. The repertoire consists of under 70,000 clones, with around 80% occurring once and the leading ten covering roughly 9.7%. The sequenced material came from peripheral blood. The receptors here all came from a human donor in a cohort sampled during active COVID-19. CDR3s include the opening cysteine and the closing phenylalanine or tryptophan. The order of the fields is CDR3 protein, V gene, J gene.

cdr3_aa: CASSFAGYEQYF; v_call: TRBV7-9; j_call: TRBJ2-7
cdr3_aa: CASSQDLAYNEKLFF; v_call: TRBV4-3; j_call: TRBJ1-4
cdr3_aa: CASSLYTGLQPQHF; v_call: TRBV28; j_call: TRBJ1-5
cdr3_aa: CASSSPRGSLNTEAFF; v_call: TRBV5-4; j_call: TRBJ1-1
cdr3_aa: CASIPGPNTGELFF; v_call: TRBV5-5; j_call: TRBJ2-2
cdr3_aa: CASTTRGLNTEAFF; v_call: TRBV6-6; j_call: TRBJ1-1
cdr3_aa: CASSLAREGRSQPQHF; v_call: TRBV7-9; j_call: TRBJ1-5
cdr3_aa: CAAGGSLRKNNEQFF; v_call: TRBV25-1; j_call: TRBJ2-1
cdr3_aa: CASGRGIQYF; v_call: TRBV28; j_call: TRBJ2-4
cdr3_aa: CASSLSGRGTGGGYTF; v_call: TRBV27; j_call: TRBJ1-2
cdr3_aa: CASSQTSGTNEQFF; v_call: TRBV19; j_call: TRBJ2-1
cdr3_aa: CASSPPANSETQYF; v_call: TRBV25-1; j_call: TRBJ2-5
cdr3_aa: CASSPRGLGANVLTF; v_call: TRBV18; j_call: TRBJ2-6
cdr3_aa: CASSFPLAGGPGELFF; v_call: TRBV7-9; j_call: TRBJ2-2
cdr3_aa: CASSLASTSGWVYEQYF; v_call: TRBV7-2; j_call: TRBJ2-7
cdr3_aa: CASSQGTSGLEQYF; v_call: TRBV5-1; j_call: TRBJ2-7
cdr3_aa: CASSPRLGGVDTQYF; v_call: TRBV6-4; j_call: TRBJ2-3
cdr3_aa: CASSRRTGNTEAFF; v_call: TRBV7-9; j_call: TRBJ1-1
cdr3_aa: CASSESEPRGYGYTF; v_call: TRBV25-1; j_call: TRBJ1-2
cdr3_aa: CAWRVRGDSPLHF; v_call: TRBV30; j_call: TRBJ1-6
cdr3_aa: CASSQALNEQFF; v_call: TRBV3-1/TRBV3-2; j_call: TRBJ2-1
cdr3_aa: CASSLIGAGEQFF; v_call: TRBV5-4; j_call: TRBJ2-1
cdr3_aa: CASSLSRGLWGKETQYF; v_call: TRBV4-3; j_call: TRBJ2-5
cdr3_aa: CASRAGTGKNYEQYF; v_call: TRBV2; j_call: TRBJ2-7
cdr3_aa: CASSLEAGVQPQHF; v_call: TRBV5-1; j_call: TRBJ1-5
cdr3_aa: CSVGQLQETQYF; v_call: TRBV29-1; j_call: TRBJ2-5
cdr3_aa: CASSSVGSNQPQHF; v_call: TRBV5-6; j_call: TRBJ1-5
cdr3_aa: CASSEGWPGIFF; v_call: TRBV6-1; j_call: TRBJ2-7
cdr3_aa: CASSSQGTSGRWSYEQYF; v_call: TRBV5-1; j_call: TRBJ2-7
cdr3_aa: CASSQDVLAGGLYETQYF; v_call: TRBV4-1; j_call: TRBJ2-5
cdr3_aa: CAISEPSGGAEAFF; v_call: TRBV10-3; j_call: TRBJ1-1
cdr3_aa: CASSDETGGAFF; v_call: TRBV10-2; j_call: TRBJ1-1
cdr3_aa: CASRRPAAYEQYF; v_call: TRBV2; j_call: TRBJ2-7
cdr3_aa: CASSIMAGNQPQHF; v_call: TRBV19; j_call: TRBJ1-5
cdr3_aa: CSASKLNYGYTF; v_call: TRBV20-1; j_call: TRBJ1-2
cdr3_aa: CASSIAPGTDYEQYF; v_call: TRBV19; j_call: TRBJ2-7
cdr3_aa: CASSPPVDEKLFF; v_call: TRBV11-2; j_call: TRBJ1-4
cdr3_aa: CASSQDQDINQPQHF; v_call: TRBV4-3; j_call: TRBJ1-5
cdr3_aa: CASKGSSNYGYTF; v_call: TRBV27; j_call: TRBJ1-2
cdr3_aa: CASSPATGYAEAFF; v_call: TRBV7-6; j_call: TRBJ1-1
cdr3_aa: CASSQKQTGGYEQYF; v_call: TRBV4-3; j_call: TRBJ2-7
cdr3_aa: CASSTWTGEKNYGYTF; v_call: TRBV11-2; j_call: TRBJ1-2
cdr3_aa: CASSRTVDQPQHF; v_call: TRBV27; j_call: TRBJ1-5
cdr3_aa: CASSPRTGRRTEAFF; v_call: TRBV19; j_call: TRBJ1-1
cdr3_aa: CASRTTWTGVLRGYTF; v_call: TRBV19; j_call: TRBJ1-2
cdr3_aa: CASSQGTSGGGTQYF; v_call: TRBV7-2; j_call: TRBJ2-5
cdr3_aa: CATSGFASGANEQFF; v_call: TRBV24-1; j_call: TRBJ2-1
cdr3_aa: CASSLTAAGGRYEQYF; v_call: TRBV7-3; j_call: TRBJ2-7
cdr3_aa: CASSVEGVGRLGGELFF; v_call: TRBV9; j_call: TRBJ2-2
cdr3_aa: CATSRDLLGGEQYF; v_call: TRBV15; j_call: TRBJ2-7
cdr3_aa: CAWGTYEQYF; v_call: TRBV30; j_call: TRBJ2-7
cdr3_aa: CASRLQERSAEQYF; v_call: TRBV19; j_call: TRBJ2-7
cdr3_aa: CASSFPTGGRNTEAFF; v_call: TRBV11-2; j_call: TRBJ1-1
cdr3_aa: CASSQEHRGHGYTF; v_call: TRBV14; j_call: TRBJ1-2
cdr3_aa: CASSLGEGGNYGYTF; v_call: TRBV4-1; j_call: TRBJ1-2